Listed below are T cell receptor beta chains from one sample, sequenced in a study of T cell responses to AZD1222 COVID-19 vaccine. Clones were sequenced by immunoSEQ multiplex PCR, and TCRdb holds only the in-frame ones, with some missing. The sample has roughly 110,000 clones, under 95% seen once. This material consisted of peripheral blood, taken on day 0 of AZD1222 vaccination. The receptors shown here come from an adult in good health. The CDR3 runs from the conserved cysteine through the conserved F or W. The D gene is left open where the match is weak. Rows may omit the clone size; those that give it use once, few, many or a size class.

V	J	size	D	DNA	CDR3
TRBV3-1/TRBV3-2	TRBJ1-6	.	.	TGTGCCAGCAGCCAAGGGGAGAGTTCACCCCTCCACTTT	CASSQGESSPLHF
TRBV5-1	TRBJ2-1	.	.	TGCGCCAGCAGCCCCGAGGGATGGGGGGAGCAGTTCTTC	CASSPEGWGEQFF
TRBV11-2	TRBJ2-7	.	TRBD1	TGTGCCAGCAAACCGGGACAGGGGTTTGACGAGCAGTACTTC	CASKPGQGFDEQYF
TRBV5-1	TRBJ1-5	.	TRBD1	TGCGCCAGCAGCTTGGAGGCAGGGGGCCCTTCCCATCAGCCCCAGCATTTT	CASSLEAGGPSHQPQHF
TRBV6-2/TRBV6-3	TRBJ1-1	.	.	TGTGCCAGCAGTTACTCGACGGTTATGGGTGAAGCTTTCTTT	CASSYSTVMGEAFF
TRBV2	TRBJ2-7	.	TRBD2	TGTGCCAGCTTCCTAGCGGGGGGTTCTAGCTCCTACGAGCAGTACTTC	CASFLAGGSSSYEQYF
TRBV11-2	TRBJ2-1	.	.	TGTGCCAGCAGCCCCGGGGCGGCCTACAATGAGCAGTTCTTC	CASSPGAAYNEQFF
TRBV3-1/TRBV3-2	TRBJ1-6	.	TRBD1	TGTGCCAGCAGCCAAGGGGACAGGGCTAATTCACCCCTCCACTTT	CASSQGDRANSPLHF
TRBV5-1	TRBJ1-2	.	.	TGCGCCAGCAGCCCTCGGGACGGCTATCTGGATGGCTACACCTTC	CASSPRDGYLDGYTF
TRBV29-1	TRBJ1-2	.	.	TGCAGCGTTGAGGCCCCCTCGGGGTATGGCTACACCTTC	CSVEAPSGYGYTF
TRBV3-1/TRBV3-2	TRBJ2-7	few	TRBD2	TGTGCCAGCAGCCAAGGGCCAGCGGGGGGCGCCTACGAGCAGTACTTC	CASSQGPAGGAYEQYF
TRBV18	TRBJ1-6	.	.	TGTGCCAGCTCACCAGACAGTCCTCCTAATTCACCCCTCCACTTT	CASSPDSPPNSPLHF
TRBV2	TRBJ1-2	.	TRBD1	TGTGCCAGCAGTACCGGGACAGGGGTCCAATACACCTTC	CASSTGTGVQYTF
TRBV29-1	TRBJ1-1	.	TRBD1	TGCAGCGTAAACACAGGGGTTACTGAAGCTTTCTTT	CSVNTGVTEAFF
TRBV7-8	TRBJ2-2	.	.	TGTGCCAGCAGCTCCTTACGCCCTTTGACCGGGGAGCTGTTTTTT	CASSSLRPLTGELFF
TRBV6-1	TRBJ1-5	.	.	TGTGCCAGCAGTCACCAGGAGAATCAGCCCCAGCATTTT	CASSHQENQPQHF